The rows below give T cell receptor beta chains drawn from one sample of a study of CD8+ T cells in alopecia areata. Sequenced by immunoSEQ multiplex PCR; TCRdb stores in-frame clones only, minus some. The sample holds over 150,000 clones, around 63% seen once. Sequencing used CD4+ T cells sorted from blood, obtained at week 0. These receptors were taken from a human donor with alopecia areata. The CDR3 runs from the conserved cysteine through the conserved F or W.

V gene	CDR3 protein
TRBV29-1	CSSAQGLSTDTQYF
TRBV29-1	CSVEERGGETQYF
TRBV29-1	CSVRGRSDTEAFF
TRBV5-6	CASSWTAQHGANVLTF
TRBV25-1	CASRAPGRMNTEAFF
TRBV6-1	CASSPEGDEQYF
TRBV9	CASSVVSGGKIDTQYF
TRBV5-6	CASSLAGSGWDEQFF
TRBV29-1	CSARLRQGLTEAFF
TRBV29-1	CSVGSGDQYF
TRBV11-2	CASSLVLNSPLHF
TRBV5-1	CASGYSGADQETQYF
TRBV20-1	CSVSQGAF
TRBV2	CASRDRTGKGYTF
TRBV18	CASSPARIDTQYF
TRBV6-5	CASTEEGDTEAFF